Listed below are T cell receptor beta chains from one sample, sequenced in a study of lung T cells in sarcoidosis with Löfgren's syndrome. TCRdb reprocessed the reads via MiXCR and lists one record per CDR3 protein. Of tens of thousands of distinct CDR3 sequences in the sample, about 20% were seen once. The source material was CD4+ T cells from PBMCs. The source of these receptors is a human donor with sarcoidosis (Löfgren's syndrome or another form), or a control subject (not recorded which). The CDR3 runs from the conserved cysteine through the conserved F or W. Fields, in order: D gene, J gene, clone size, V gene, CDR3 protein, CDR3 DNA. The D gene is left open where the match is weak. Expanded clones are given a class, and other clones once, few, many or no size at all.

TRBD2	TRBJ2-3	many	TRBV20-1	CSAIAGRTDTQYF	TGCAGTGCTATAGCGGGAAGGACAGATACGCAGTATTTT
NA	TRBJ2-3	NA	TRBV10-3	CATSDPNRVDTQYF	TGTGCCACCAGTGACCCGAACAGGGTTGATACGCAGTATTTT
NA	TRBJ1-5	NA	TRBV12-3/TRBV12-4	CASSPRGPAIQPQHF	TGTGCCAGCAGTCCCAGGGGTCCTGCAATTCAGCCCCAGCATTTT
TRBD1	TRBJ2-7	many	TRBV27	CASAEGQGNGEQYF	TGTGCCAGCGCCGAGGGACAGGGGAACGGGGAGCAGTACTTC
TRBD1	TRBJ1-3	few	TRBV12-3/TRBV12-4	CASSPQTGRSGNTIYF	TGTGCCAGCAGTCCCCAGACAGGGCGCTCTGGAAACACCATATATTTT
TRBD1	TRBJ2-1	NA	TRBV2	CASSPISGTGDRTRSNEQFF	TGTGCCAGCAGTCCAATCTCCGGGACAGGGGACAGGACCAGGAGCAATGAGCAGTTCTTC
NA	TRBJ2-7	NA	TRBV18	CASSPWPDEQYF	TGTGCCAGCTCCCCCTGGCCTGACGAGCAGTACTTC
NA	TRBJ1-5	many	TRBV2	CASRFGQPSNQPQHF	TGTGCCAGCCGCTTTGGACAGCCTAGCAATCAGCCCCAGCATTTT
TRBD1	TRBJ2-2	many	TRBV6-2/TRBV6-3	CASSYSRQGRANTGELFF	TGTGCCAGCAGTTACTCGAGACAGGGGAGAGCGAACACCGGGGAGCTGTTTTTT
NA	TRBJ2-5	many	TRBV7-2	CASSGWTSQETQYF	TGTGCCAGCAGCGGCTGGACTTCACAAGAGACCCAGTACTTC
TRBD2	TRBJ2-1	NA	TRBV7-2	CASSRWTSGSYNEQFF	TGTGCCAGCAGCCGATGGACTAGCGGGTCCTACAATGAGCAGTTCTTC
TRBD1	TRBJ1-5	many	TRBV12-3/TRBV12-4	CASSPMGTGEGQPQHF	TGTGCCAGCAGTCCAATGGGGACAGGAGAAGGTCAGCCCCAGCATTTT
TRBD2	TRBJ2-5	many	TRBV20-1	CSARAGGPLVVQETQYF	TGCAGTGCTAGAGCGGGGGGGCCACTGGTGGTCCAAGAGACCCAGTACTTC
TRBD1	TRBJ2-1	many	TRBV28	CASRYRDRVYNEQFF	TGTGCCAGCAGGTACCGGGACAGGGTGTACAATGAGCAGTTCTTC
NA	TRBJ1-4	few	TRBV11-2	CASSLMGATNEKLFF	TGTGCCAGCAGCTTAATGGGAGCAACTAATGAAAAACTGTTTTTT
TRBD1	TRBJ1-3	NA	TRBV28	CASSLPGTGGNSGNTIYF	TGTGCCAGCAGTTTACCCGGGACAGGGGGAAACTCTGGAAACACCATATATTTT